This T cell receptor beta chain was recovered during a study of cytomegalovirus exposure and HLA in healthy donors. Findings and caveats of the study: A later analysis found most CMV-associated TCR beta chains apparently HLA-restricted. An assumption of roughly uniform sequencing depth across donors underlay the presence/absence analyses.

A remark on this clone: Its antigen is not known.

The PCR had 60 Vbeta and 13 Jbeta primers. Using immunoSEQ multiplex PCR, the repertoire was profiled, and TCRdb retains in-frame clones only, with some absent. Of more than 90,000 clones listed, around 74% are singletons. The trim removed 5 bases at V and 2 bases at J, leaving 4 bases unmatched. Germline assignment: CDR1 SEHNR and CDR2 FQNEAQ (reference sequence). CDR3 length: 17 amino acids. The chain joins TRBV7-9 to TRBJ2-1; TRBD2 agrees at 15 bases. The sequence was obtained from a man aged 25-40 years in good health and CMV-seropositive. Sequenced input: PBMCs. CDR3 coding DNA: TGTGCCAGCAGCACCTGGACTAGCGGGGGGGCCTACAATGAGCAGTTCTTC. Protein sequence: CASSTWTSGGAYNEQFF.